What follows is one T cell receptor (beta chain) and its context. V was cut by 10 bases and J by 0 bases, with 12 bases left in between. In germline, CDR1 is MNHEY, CDR2 SMNVEV (reference sequence). This CDR3 is 14 amino acids long. The sample originates from a study of technical replicates of blood from several donors. Using immunoSEQ multiplex PCR, the repertoire was profiled, and TCRdb retains in-frame clones only, with some absent. The data contain about 15,000 clones, more than 70% of them singletons. The source is a human donor in good health. The gene calls are TRBV27 and TRBJ2-2; D possibly corresponds to TRBD1 (5 bases). Material: PBMCs. The CDR3 region is CATRQSANTGELFF. As DNA, the CDR3 is TGTGCCACTCGACAGTCCGCGAACACCGGGGAGCTGTTTTTT.